Shown below are 21 T cell receptor beta chains from a single sample sequenced in a study of blood T cell repertoires in COVID-19. Here immunoSEQ multiplex PCR was the method, and the copy in TCRdb shows in-frame clones only, minus some. The sample includes 30,000 to 40,000 clones, 80% to 90% of them seen just once. The sequenced material came from peripheral blood. These receptors originate from a man in his 60s with active COVID-19.

V usage is TRBV27 and J usage is TRBJ1-2; D gene uncertain. Germline CDR1 reads MNHEY; CDR2 reads SMNVEV (reference sequence). The CDR3 consists of 14 residues. Trimming took off 5 bases at V and 5 bases at J, with 15 bases between the two ends. The CDR3 sequence: CASSAREGTYGYTF. The CDR3 nucleotides are TGTGCCAGCAGTGCCCGGGAGGGTACGTATGGCTACACCTTC.

This chain uses TRBV19 with TRBJ1-5; possible D gene TRBD1, 5 bases. V lost 4 bases to trimming and J lost 2 bases, with 12 bases between them. The CDR3 length is 15 residues. Looked up from germline, CDR1 is LNHDA and CDR2 is SQIVND (reference sequence). The DNA of the CDR3 is TGTGCCAGTAGTACCGCAGGGTCGGGCAATCAGCCCCAGCATTTT. This translates into CASSTAGSGNQPQHF.

V usage is TRBV2 and J usage is TRBJ2-7, with TRBD1 matching over 7 bases. V gave up 2 bases and J gave up 9 bases; unmatched junction bases: 1. Germline loops: CDR1 SNHLY, CDR2 FYNNEI. There are 11 residues in the CDR3. The CDR3, as DNA: TGTGCCAGCAGTGAACGGACAGGGCAGTACTTC. Translating it yields CASSERTGQYF.

The chain uses TRBV12-3 or TRBV12-4 and TRBJ2-2; possible D gene TRBD1, 6 bases. V was clipped by 5 bases and J by 6 bases, with 10 bases between them. The CDR3 totals 13 residues. CDR3 loop: CASSDYRAGELFF. CDR3 in DNA: TGTGCCAGCAGTGATTACAGGGCCGGGGAGCTGTTTTTT.

This clone was detected only once. This sequence joins TRBV4-2 and TRBJ1-2; D possibly corresponds to TRBD1 (6 bases). Trimming pared 4 bases from V and 3 bases from J, leaving 12 bases between. This CDR3 region has 14 residues. CDR1 and CDR2 (germline): LGHNA, YNFKEQ. The CDR3 nucleotides are TGTGCCAGCAGCCCAGGACAGTCTGACTATGGCTACACCTTC. Translating gives CASSPGQSDYGYTF.

This rearrangement joins TRBV4-1 to TRBJ1-2, with D possibly being TRBD1 (5 bases). The CDR3 is made up of 15 amino acids. Between the trimmed V and J ends, which lost 1 base and 5 bases, there was a span of 14 bases. Germline CDR1 reads MGHRA; CDR2 reads YSYEKL. This CDR3 reads CASSQGGGGGYGYTF. The CDR3 DNA follows: TGCGCCAGCAGCCAAGGGGGGGGTGGAGGGTATGGCTACACCTTC.

The chain recombines TRBV5-4 with TRBJ2-2; 7 nucleotides line up with TRBD1. The germline V gene encodes CDR1 SGHNT and CDR2 YYREEE (reference sequence). Trimming removed 3 bases from V and 2 bases from J; junction bases left unmatched: 7. CDR3 length: 16 amino acids. The CDR3 nucleotides are TGTGCCAGCAGCTGGGACAGTGCGAGAAACACCGGGGAGCTGTTTTTT. Amino acids: CASSWDSARNTGELFF.

This chain links TRBV21-1 with TRBJ1-5; the table gives TRBD1 as D, unverified against the DNA. TRBV21-1 is reported as a pseudogene. This CDR3 spans 12 amino acids. The CDR3 spells CASDRTNQPQHF. The CDR3 region has the DNA TGTGCCAGCGACAGGACTAATCAGCCCCAGCATTTT.

A single count supports this clone. The chain combines TRBV5-8 with TRBJ1-3; unclear D gene. V was pared by 4 bases and J by 7 bases, with 6 bases between. Germline values: CDR1 SGHTS, CDR2 YDEGEE. The CDR3 has 11 residues. In DNA, the CDR3 is TGTGCCAGCAGCCCTGTCAACACCATATATTTT. It translates to CASSPVNTIYF. Complete variable domain (other parts from reference TRBV5-8 and TRBJ1-3): EAGVTQSPTHLIKTRGQQATLRCSPISGHTSVYWYQQALGLGLQFLLWYDEGEERNRGNFPPRFSGRQFPNYSSELNVNALELEDSALYLCASSPVNTIYFGEGSWLTVV.

The chain carries TRBV19 and TRBJ1-2; possible D gene TRBD1, 5 bases. The CDR3 loop spans 13 amino acids. Germline CDR1 and CDR2: LNHDA and SQIVND (reference sequence). Between the trimmed V and J ends, which lost 5 bases and 4 bases, there was a span of 11 bases. As DNA, the CDR3 is TGTGCCAGTAGTCTGCAGGGTTCCTATGGCTACACCTTC. Its translation: CASSLQGSYGYTF.

V and J are TRBV28 and TRBJ2-7; D perhaps matches TRBD1 (6 bases). Germline lookup yields CDR1 MDHEN and CDR2 SYDVKM. This CDR3 spans 14 amino acids. Trimming took off 5 bases at V and 2 bases at J, with 13 bases between the two ends. The CDR3 bases are TGTGCCAGCAGTCCGACCAGGGGCCCCTACGAGCAGTACTTC. Translating it yields CASSPTRGPYEQYF.

The sample holds a few counts of this clone. The V call is TRBV27, the J call TRBJ1-3; the D gene is possibly TRBD1 (5 bases). CDR3 size: 13 residues. Per the germline V gene, CDR1 is MNHEY and CDR2 is SMNVEV (reference sequence). Trimming stripped 4 bases from V and 3 bases from J, with 7 bases between. Written as DNA, the CDR3 is TGTGCCAGCAGTTCAGGGAATGGAAACACCATATATTTT. Protein sequence: CASSSGNGNTIYF.

The genes are TRBV7-9 and TRBJ2-6, with 10 bases matching TRBD1. Germline assignment: CDR1 SEHNR and CDR2 FQNEAQ (reference sequence). This CDR3 contains 16 residues. V shed 4 bases, J shed 3 bases, and the junction held 3 bases outside the gene matches. CDR3: CASSYGTGVGANVLTF. The DNA for the CDR3 is TGTGCCAGCAGCTACGGGACAGGGGTTGGGGCCAACGTCCTGACTTTC.

This clone turned up a few times. V gene TRBV7-2 combines with J gene TRBJ2-7, with D unclear. Germline assignment: CDR1 SGHTA and CDR2 FQGNSA. Trimming pared 3 bases from V and 4 bases from J, leaving 10 bases between. The CDR3 sequence is 13 residues long. CDR3 nucleotides: TGTGCCAGCAGCTTTGAGCGAGGATACGAGCAGTACTTC. Translated: CASSFERGYEQYF.

The V call is TRBV5-8, the J call TRBJ2-5, with TRBD2 identical over 8 bases. The V segment lost 2 bases and the J segment 4 bases; nucleotides outside the gene matches: 19. In germline, CDR1 is SGHTS, CDR2 YDEGEE. This CDR3 contains 19 residues. CDR3 protein: CASSFVSSGSLMGTETQYF. The CDR3 nucleotides read TGTGCCAGCAGCTTTGTTTCCAGCGGGAGTTTGATGGGGACAGAGACCCAGTACTTC.

This clone was recorded once. DNA for the CDR3: TGTGCCAGCAGCAATGGGACAGGGGGGACCGGGGAGCTGTTTTTT. Encoded protein: CASSNGTGGTGELFF. The V call is TRBV11-2, the J call TRBJ2-2; 11 bases line up with TRBD1. Germline CDR1 and CDR2: SGHAT and FQNNGV. Losses at the gene ends were 5 bases for V and 5 bases for J; bases not matched to a gene: 4. The CDR3 extends over 15 amino acids.

The chain joins TRBV6-4 to TRBJ2-1; TRBD2 aligns across 10 bases. The CDR3 is 14 amino acids. Losses at the gene ends were 7 bases for V and 5 bases for J; bases not matched to a gene: 5. Germline CDR1 and CDR2: MRHNA and SNTAGT. DNA of the CDR3: TGTGCCAGCAATGGGACTAGCGATAACAATGAGCAGTTCTTC. It specifies CASNGTSDNNEQFF.

The rearrangement joins TRBV10-3 to TRBJ1-1, with D unclear. Germline CDR1 and CDR2: ENHRY and SYGVKD. This CDR3 contains 12 residues. The V gene lost 10 bases and the J gene lost 8 bases, with 17 bases spanning the gap. The CDR3 loop reads CATNTPPGEAFF. The CDR3 DNA is TGTGCCACCAACACACCACCGGGAGAAGCTTTCTTT.

V gene TRBV4-1 combines with J gene TRBJ2-1; 16 bases align to TRBD2. CDR1 is MGHRA, CDR2 YSYEKL, per germline. The CDR3 consists of 20 residues. J was trimmed by 0 bases and V by 3 bases; bases with no gene match: 8. Here the CDR3 reads CASSHLGLAGGQSSYNEQFF. CDR3 in DNA: TGCGCCAGCAGCCACCTGGGACTAGCGGGAGGGCAGAGCTCCTACAATGAGCAGTTCTTC.

In its sample, this clone was seen a few times. The rearrangement links TRBV4-2 to TRBJ2-7; 13 positions match TRBD2. Germline V gene lookup returns CDR1 LGHNA and CDR2 YNFKEQ. After removal of 0 bases from V and 12 bases from J, the junction contained 8 bases not matched to a gene. This CDR3 contains 15 residues. CDR3 loop: CASSQDGTSGKPRYF. The CDR3 nucleotides read TGTGCCAGCAGCCAAGATGGGACTAGCGGGAAACCTCGGTACTTC.

The rearrangement joins TRBV11-2 to TRBJ2-3, with D hard to call. Germline assignment: CDR1 SGHAT and CDR2 FQNNGV. V lost 1 base to trimming and J lost 0 bases, with 11 bases between them. This CDR3 is built from 16 residues. As DNA, the CDR3 is TGTGCCAGCAGCTTAGCAATCCCCTATAGCACAGATACGCAGTATTTT. Translating gives CASSLAIPYSTDTQYF.